What follows are 6 T cell receptor beta chains derived from one specimen sequenced in a study of blood T cell repertoires in COVID-19. Profiling relied on immunoSEQ multiplex PCR, and the TCRdb table lists in-frame clones only, not all of them. The table includes 55,000 to 65,000 clones, more than 75% detected once. The sequencing input was peripheral blood. The receptors derive from a man older than 75 in a cohort sampled during active COVID-19.

The chain employs TRBV25-1 and TRBJ2-1, with 11 nucleotides matching TRBD1. J gave up 1 base and V 2 bases, and 7 bases lay outside the gene matches. Germline V lookup: CDR1 MGHDK, CDR2 SYGVNS. The CDR3 is made up of 18 amino acids. This CDR3 is CASSEKDRGLRSYNEQFF. For the CDR3, the DNA is TGTGCCAGCAGTGAAAAGGACAGGGGGCTTCGTTCCTACAATGAGCAGTTCTTC.

J is TRBJ2-3 and V is TRBV5-1, with a weak D call TRBD1 (6 bases). Germline V gives CDR1 SGHRS, CDR2 YFSETQ. The V and J ends lost 4 bases and 0 bases respectively, with 12 bases between them. The CDR3 runs 15 residues. The CDR3 nucleotides are TGCGCCAGCAGCGGAAGACAGGTTAGCACAGATACGCAGTATTTT. Translation: CASSGRQVSTDTQYF.

The genes are TRBV9 and TRBJ2-7; 8 bases agree with TRBD2. This CDR3 has 15 amino acids. Trimming cost V 0 bases and J 0 bases; bases outside gene matches: 2. Germline values: CDR1 SGDLS, CDR2 YYNGEE. The CDR3 spells CASSVAGTSSYEQYF. The CDR3 nucleotides read TGTGCCAGCAGCGTAGCGGGGACTAGCTCCTACGAGCAGTACTTC.

The V and J genes are TRBV27 and TRBJ2-4; TRBD1 matches at 7 bases. Per the germline V gene, CDR1 is MNHEY and CDR2 is SMNVEV (reference sequence). The junction had 6 bases not matched to a gene; V was cut back by 2 bases and J by 8 bases. The CDR3 spans 14 residues. The CDR3 region is CASSLLQGDYIQYF. CDR3 nucleotide sequence: TGTGCCAGCAGTTTACTCCAGGGGGATTACATTCAGTACTTC.

The V call is TRBV5-1, the J call TRBJ1-4; 10 bases line up with TRBD1. Per germline, CDR1 SGHRS and CDR2 YFSETQ. The CDR3 covers 14 residues. J gave up 6 bases and V 4 bases, and 3 bases lay outside the gene matches. As DNA, the CDR3 is TGCGCCAGCAGCCAGGACAGGGGGGATGAAAAACTGTTTTTT. It encodes CASSQDRGDEKLFF.

CDR3 sequence: CSVVRQMNTEAFF. The CDR3 coding sequence is TGCAGCGTTGTTCGTCAGATGAACACTGAAGCTTTCTTT. The chain has TRBV29-1 and TRBJ1-1, with no clear D. Trimming took off 4 bases at V and 0 bases at J, with 9 bases between the two ends. The V gene's germline CDR1 is SQVTM and CDR2 ANQGSEA. CDR3 length: 13 amino acids.